This paragraph covers one TCR beta chain sequence. Antigen specificity is unknown. The data were obtained in a study of T cells expressing NK-cell markers. Study information: The TCR beta repertoires were obtained from sorted CD3+CD56+NKG2C+, CD3+CD56+NKG2C- and CD3+CD56-NKG2C+ T cells.

Synthesis of TCR beta cDNA relied on 5'RACE template switching carrying UMIs. TCRdb reanalyzed the 5' RACE reads and collapses them to one entry per CDR3 protein, without DNA. The sample totals about 380,000 distinct CDR3 sequences. CDR1 and CDR2 from the germline V gene are MNHNY and SVGAGI (reference sequence). CDR3 length equals 13 residues. General study findings and limits: NKG2C+ dominant clonotypes from 6 or 7 donors made up about 1.0-7.5% of CD8+ T cells.

The chain has TRBV6-6 and TRBJ2-5; the D call from TCRdb, TRBD1, cannot be confirmed without DNA. This TCR came from a man aged 18 to 70 in good health. Material: blood T cells: a sorted CD56 or NKG2C T cell subset, CD4+ or CD8+ T cells, or bulk PBMC T cells (not recorded which). Here the CDR3 reads CASSAGQQETQYF.